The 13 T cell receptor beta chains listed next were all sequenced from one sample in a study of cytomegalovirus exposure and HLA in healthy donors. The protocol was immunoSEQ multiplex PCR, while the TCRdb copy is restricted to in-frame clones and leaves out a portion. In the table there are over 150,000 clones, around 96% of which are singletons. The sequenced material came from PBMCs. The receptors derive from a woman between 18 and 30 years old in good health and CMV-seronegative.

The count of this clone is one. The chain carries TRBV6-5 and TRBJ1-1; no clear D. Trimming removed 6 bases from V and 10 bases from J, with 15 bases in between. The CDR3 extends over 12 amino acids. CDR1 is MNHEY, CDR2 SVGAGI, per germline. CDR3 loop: CASSYNGLTAFF. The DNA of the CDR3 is TGTGCCAGCAGCTATAACGGACTGACAGCTTTCTTT.

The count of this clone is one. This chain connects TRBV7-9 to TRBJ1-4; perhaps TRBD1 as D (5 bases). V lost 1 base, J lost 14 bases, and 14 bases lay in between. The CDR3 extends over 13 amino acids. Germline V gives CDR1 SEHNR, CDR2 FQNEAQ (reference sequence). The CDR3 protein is CASSLEVFGGLFF. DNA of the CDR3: TGTGCCAGCAGCTTAGAGGTGTTCGGGGGGCTGTTTTTT.

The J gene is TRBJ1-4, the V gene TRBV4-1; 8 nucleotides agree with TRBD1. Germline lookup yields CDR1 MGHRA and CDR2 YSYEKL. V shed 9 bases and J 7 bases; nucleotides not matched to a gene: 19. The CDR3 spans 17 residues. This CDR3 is CASSPLGQGGDREKLFF. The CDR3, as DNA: TGCGCCAGTTCTCCACTTGGACAGGGAGGGGATCGTGAAAAACTGTTTTTT.

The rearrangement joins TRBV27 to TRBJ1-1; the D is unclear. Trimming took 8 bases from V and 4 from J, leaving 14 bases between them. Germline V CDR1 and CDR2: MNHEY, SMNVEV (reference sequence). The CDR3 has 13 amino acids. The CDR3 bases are TGTGCCAGCGGTGTGGGAGTCGGCACTGAAGCTTTCTTT. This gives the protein CASGVGVGTEAFF.

This chain's CDR3 is CASTKGGGNEKLFF. The CDR3 bases are TGTGCCAGCACCAAGGGGGGGGGTAATGAAAAACTGTTTTTT. This chain uses TRBV5-4 with TRBJ1-4; perhaps TRBD1 as D (6 bases). CDR1 is SGHNT, CDR2 YYREEE, per germline (reference sequence). Trimming pared 6 bases from V and 4 bases from J, leaving 13 bases between. This CDR3 comprises 14 residues.

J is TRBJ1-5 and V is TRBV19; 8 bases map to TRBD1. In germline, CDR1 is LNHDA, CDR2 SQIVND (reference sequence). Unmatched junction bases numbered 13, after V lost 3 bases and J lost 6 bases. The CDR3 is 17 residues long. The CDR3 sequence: CASSIRQGATHGQPQHF. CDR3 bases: TGTGCCAGTAGTATCCGTCAGGGGGCAACCCACGGTCAGCCCCAGCATTTT.

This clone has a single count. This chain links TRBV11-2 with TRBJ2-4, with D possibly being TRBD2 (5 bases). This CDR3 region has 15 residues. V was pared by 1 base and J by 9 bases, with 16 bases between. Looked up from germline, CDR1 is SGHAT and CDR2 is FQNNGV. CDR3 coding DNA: TGTGCCAGCAGCTTAGGATTGCCTAGCCGTGGCATTCAGTACTTC. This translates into CASSLGLPSRGIQYF.

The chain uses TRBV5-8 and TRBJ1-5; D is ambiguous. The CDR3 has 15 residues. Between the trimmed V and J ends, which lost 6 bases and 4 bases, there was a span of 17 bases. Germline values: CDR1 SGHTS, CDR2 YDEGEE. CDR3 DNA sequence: TGTGCCAGCAACCCCTCGCGGGCCAGGAATCAGCCCCAGCATTTT. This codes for CASNPSRARNQPQHF.

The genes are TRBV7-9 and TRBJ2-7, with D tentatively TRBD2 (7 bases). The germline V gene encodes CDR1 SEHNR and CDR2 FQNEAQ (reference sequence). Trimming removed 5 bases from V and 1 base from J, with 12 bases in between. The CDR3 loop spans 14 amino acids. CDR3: CASSQGGGSYEQYF. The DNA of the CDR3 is TGTGCCAGCAGCCAGGGAGGGGGATCCTACGAGCAGTACTTC. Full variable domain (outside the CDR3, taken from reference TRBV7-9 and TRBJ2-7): DTGVSQNPRHKITKRGQNVTFRCDPISEHNRLYWYRQTLGQGPEFLTYFQNEAQLEKSRLLSDRFSAERPKGSFSTLEIQRTEQGDSAMYLCASSQGGGSYEQYFGPGTRLTVT.

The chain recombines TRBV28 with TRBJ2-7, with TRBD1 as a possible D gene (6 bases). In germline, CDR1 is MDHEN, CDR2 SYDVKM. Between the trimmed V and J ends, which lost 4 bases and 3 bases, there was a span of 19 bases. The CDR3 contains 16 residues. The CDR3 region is CASSSSRDTMNYEQYF. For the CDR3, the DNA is TGTGCCAGCAGTTCGTCCCGGGACACAATGAACTACGAGCAGTACTTC.

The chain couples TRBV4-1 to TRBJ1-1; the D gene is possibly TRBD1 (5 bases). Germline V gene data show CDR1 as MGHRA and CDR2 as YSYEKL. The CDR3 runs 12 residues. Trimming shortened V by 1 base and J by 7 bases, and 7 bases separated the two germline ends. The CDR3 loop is CASSQGGGEAFF. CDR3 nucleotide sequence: TGCGCCAGCAGCCAAGGGGGGGGTGAAGCTTTCTTT.

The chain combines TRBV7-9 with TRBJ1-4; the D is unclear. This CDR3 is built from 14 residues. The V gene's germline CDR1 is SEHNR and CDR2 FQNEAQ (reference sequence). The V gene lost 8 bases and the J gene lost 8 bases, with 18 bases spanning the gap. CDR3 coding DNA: TGTGCCAGCGCAGGACTGGAGGGAGGCGAAAAACTGTTTTTT. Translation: CASAGLEGGEKLFF.

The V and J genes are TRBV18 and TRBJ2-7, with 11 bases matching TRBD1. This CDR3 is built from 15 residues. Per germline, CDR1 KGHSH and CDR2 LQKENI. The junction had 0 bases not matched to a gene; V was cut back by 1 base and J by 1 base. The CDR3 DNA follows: TGTGCCAGCTCACCACGGGACAGGGGGTCCTACGAGCAGTACTTC. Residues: CASSPRDRGSYEQYF.